The 16 T cell receptor beta chains below were found in one sample sequenced in a study of blood T cell repertoires in COVID-19. Clones were sequenced by immunoSEQ multiplex PCR, and TCRdb holds only the in-frame ones, with some missing. The data show roughly 220,000 clones, approximately 84% seen once. The sequenced material came from peripheral blood. These receptors originate from a man aged 50-60 years who had recovered from COVID-19.

This chain uses TRBV2 with TRBJ1-4, with 10 bases matching TRBD1. This CDR3 region has 15 residues. Looked up from germline, CDR1 is SNHLY and CDR2 is FYNNEI. Trimming at V came to 4 bases and at J to 3 bases, leaving 2 bases not matched to a gene. CDR3 protein: CASSGQGAPNEKLFF. CDR3 bases: TGTGCCAGCAGTGGACAGGGGGCTCCTAATGAAAAACTGTTTTTT. Full variable domain (missing parts from reference TRBV2 and TRBJ1-4): EPEVTQTPSHQVTQMGQEVILRCVPISNHLYFYWYRQILGQKVEFLVSFYNNEISEKSEIFDDQFSVERPDGSNFTLKIRSTKLEDSAMYFCASSGQGAPNEKLFFGSGTQLSVL.

The chain employs TRBV5-5 and TRBJ2-1; tentatively, D is TRBD1 (6 bases). V lost 1 base to trimming and J lost 7 bases, with 15 bases between them. CDR1 SGHKS and CDR2 YYEKEE come from the germline V gene (reference sequence). CDR3 length: 15 amino acids. The CDR3 loop reads CASSLRQAGSNEQFF. CDR3 coding DNA: TGTGCCAGCAGCTTGAGACAGGCTGGTTCGAATGAGCAGTTCTTC.

The chain links TRBV30 to TRBJ2-5, with D perhaps matching TRBD1 (6 bases). Germline lookup yields CDR1 GTSNPN and CDR2 SVGIG (reference sequence). The CDR3 extends over 13 amino acids. Deletions cut 2 bases from V and 1 base from J, with 8 bases between. In DNA, the CDR3 is TGTGCCTGGAGTCAGGGGTTCCAAGAGACCCAGTACTTC. Encoded protein: CAWSQGFQETQYF.

The chain couples TRBV10-3 to TRBJ1-5; D might be TRBD1 (6 bases). The CDR3 is made up of 13 amino acids. CDR1 ENHRY and CDR2 SYGVKD come from the germline V gene. V lost 6 bases and J lost 7, with 13 bases in between. CDR3 protein: CAIRGATGQPQHF. CDR3 nucleotides: TGTGCCATCAGGGGCGCGACAGGCCAGCCCCAGCATTTT.

The chain recombines TRBV4-1 with TRBJ2-1; possible D gene TRBD1, 7 bases. Germline CDR1 and CDR2: MGHRA and YSYEKL. Trimming left V 4 bases short and J 6 bases short, with 13 bases between. The CDR3 extends over 14 amino acids. The CDR3 DNA follows: TGCGCCAGCAGCCTAGGCAGGGGGGTCAATGAGCAGTTCTTC. This sequence encodes CASSLGRGVNEQFF.

The chain recombines TRBV6-5 with TRBJ2-5; D gene ambiguous. Germline V CDR1 and CDR2: MNHEY, SVGAGI. The CDR3 loop spans 15 amino acids. V lost 6 bases to trimming and J lost 0 bases, with 14 bases between them. The CDR3 DNA follows: TGTGCCAGCAGGTCCGGGTTCTCGTACCAAGAGACCCAGTACTTC. This sequence encodes CASRSGFSYQETQYF.

This chain joins TRBV18 and TRBJ1-3, with 8 bases lining up with TRBD1. This CDR3 has 15 residues. Germline V gene sequence: CDR1 KGHSH, CDR2 LQKENI. Unmatched junction bases numbered 9, after V lost 3 bases and J lost 8 bases. CDR3: CASSPFPQGADTIYF. The CDR3 DNA reads as TGTGCCAGCTCACCCTTCCCGCAGGGGGCAGACACCATATATTTT.

The chain uses TRBV7-2 and TRBJ1-1; unclear D gene. Between the trimmed V and J ends, which lost 5 bases and 1 base, there was a span of 8 bases. This CDR3 is built from 13 residues. Germline CDR1 reads SGHTA; CDR2 reads FQGNSA. As DNA, the CDR3 is TGTGCCAGCAGCGAACGGGGGAACACTGAAGCTTTCTTT. Protein product: CASSERGNTEAFF.

The chain recombines TRBV12-5 with TRBJ2-2; 10 bases fit TRBD2. Germline lookup yields CDR1 LGHNT and CDR2 FRNRAP. This CDR3 comprises 17 residues. The J segment lost 2 bases and the V segment lost 2 bases, leaving 5 bases of the junction unmatched. The CDR3 DNA reads as TGTGCTAGTGGTTTGATACGGACTAGCGGTAACACCGGGGAGCTGTTTTTT. The encoded protein is CASGLIRTSGNTGELFF.

J is TRBJ2-7 and V is TRBV28; TRBD2 matches at 7 bases. This CDR3 spans 17 amino acids. CDR1 is MDHEN, CDR2 SYDVKM, per germline. The V segment lost 5 bases and the J segment 4 bases; nucleotides outside the gene matches: 17. This CDR3 reads CASSEAEPMGLTYEQYF. As DNA, the CDR3 is TGTGCCAGCAGTGAAGCCGAACCGATGGGACTAACGTACGAGCAGTACTTC.

The chain's CDR3 is CASSSAGQGRVAKNIQYF. DNA for the CDR3: TGTGCCAGCAGTTCTGCCGGACAGGGGAGGGTGGCCAAAAACATTCAGTACTTC. The rearrangement joins TRBV27 to TRBJ2-4, with 9 positions matching TRBD1. The trim removed 4 bases at V and 1 base at J, leaving 11 bases unmatched. The germline CDR1 and CDR2 sequences are MNHEY and SMNVEV (reference sequence). CDR3 length: 18 residues.

The V gene is TRBV4-2, the J gene TRBJ2-3; D may be TRBD2 (5 bases). The V end was cut by 3 bases, the J end by 3 bases, with 13 bases between. This CDR3 contains 15 residues. Germline V gene sequence: CDR1 LGHNA, CDR2 YNFKEQ. This CDR3 is CASSHPDRTTDTQYF. CDR3 DNA sequence: TGTGCCAGCAGCCATCCGGATCGGACTACAGATACGCAGTATTTT.

The rearrangement links TRBV7-8 to TRBJ2-1; D perhaps matches TRBD2 (6 bases). V dropped 6 bases and J dropped 0 bases, with 12 bases sitting between them. Germline V CDR1 and CDR2: SGHVS, FQNEAQ. The CDR3 has 15 amino acids. The chain's CDR3 is CASSPRTNSYNEQFF. The CDR3 DNA reads TGTGCCAGCAGTCCTCGGACTAACTCCTACAATGAGCAGTTCTTC.

The chain is built from TRBV5-6 and TRBJ1-1; possibly TRBD1 for D (6 bases). The CDR3 runs 12 residues. V was pared by 1 base and J by 11 bases, with 12 bases between. Germline CDR1 is SGHDT and CDR2 is YYEEEE. DNA of the CDR3: TGTGCCAGCAGCTTGCAGGGGCTCACGGCTTTCTTT. It specifies CASSLQGLTAFF.

The J gene is TRBJ2-5, the V gene TRBV28, with TRBD2 identical over 7 bases. CDR1 is MDHEN and CDR2 is SYDVKM in the germline V gene. This CDR3 contains 16 residues. V trimming: 8 bases; J trimming: 7 bases; junction bases outside the gene matches: 19. The CDR3 bases are TGTGCCAGCTCACCCGGTTGGGGCAGCGGGATGGCGACCCAGTACTTC. Translated: CASSPGWGSGMATQYF.

The genes are TRBV7-6 and TRBJ1-3; D is uncertain. The CDR3 spans 17 residues. Germline CDR1 is SGHVS and CDR2 is FNYEAQ. Trimming took off 1 base at V and 0 bases at J, with 13 bases between the two ends. The CDR3 coding sequence is TGTGCCAGCAGCTTAGTCGACACCTCCAGCTCTGGAAACACCATATATTTT. Protein: CASSLVDTSSSGNTIYF.